This TCR beta chain was obtained from a study of a mutant IDH1 vaccine in newly diagnosed glioma. Study as a whole: Treated patients were roughly 62% male, about 38% female, mean age around 40 years. Those enrolled had earlier been treated with radiotherapy, temozolomide, or both, mostly both. Findings and limits, study-wide: No link was apparently found between pseudoprogression and changes in top peripheral T cell clonotypes. Evidence of vaccine-induced immune responses was documented in about 93% of patients.

The sample's time point: baseline, week 1 (first vaccination visit). Regarding treatment: pre-vaccination baseline after standard-of-care therapy. The CDR3 extends over 11 amino acids. Between the trimmed V and J ends, which lost 4 bases and 3 bases, there was a span of 3 bases. Clones were sequenced by immunoSEQ multiplex PCR, and TCRdb holds only the in-frame ones, with some missing. The sample records tens of thousands of clones, around 74% being singletons. This clone appeared a single time. The target antigen is unknown. Source: PBMCs, taken from a glioma patient treated with radiotherapy, temozolomide or both. V gene TRBV23-1 combines with J gene TRBJ2-5, with no clear D. TRBV23-1 is an ORF for which the function is uncertain. The TCR originated in a man over 45 with glioma. This CDR3 reads CASSPEETQYF. The CDR3 bases are TGCGCCAGCAGTCCCGAAGAGACCCAGTACTTC.